What follows is one TCR beta chain and its context. It was with a sample-barcoded 5' primer and a J-beta primer mix that a second PCR of roughly 6 to 11 cycles was run. Via MiXCR, TCRdb re-called the 5' RACE reads, giving one row per CDR3 protein. This table has about 780,000 distinct CDR3 sequences, about 46% appearing once. The data are from a study of blood T cells in healthy people across ages. CDR3 length: 17 amino acids. The V segment lost 3 bases and the J segment 7 bases; nucleotides outside the gene matches: 10. Germline lookup yields CDR1 SGHTA and CDR2 FQGNSA. The origin of this receptor is a man at least 80 years old in good health. The chain links TRBV7-2 to TRBJ2-7; the match to TRBD2 covers 15 bases. The sequenced material came from blood. The CDR3: CASSFPGLAGGTGEQYF. CDR3 DNA: TGTGCCAGCAGCTTTCCGGGACTAGCGGGAGGAACAGGGGAGCAGTACTTC.